This TCR beta chain was sequenced for a study of T cells in Graves' hyperthyroidism and ophthalmopathy. This clonotype was detected many times. The CDR3 has 15 amino acids. The germline CDR1 and CDR2 sequences are MNHEY and SMNVEV (reference sequence). V was cut by 8 bases and J by 3 bases, with 17 bases left in between. Authors of the study amplified TCR beta CDR3 regions from RNA transcripts. Researchers ran a first-round RT-PCR on the TCR CDR3 using the HTBI primer set. MiXCR, applied by TCRdb to the multiplex PCR reads, yields one record per CDR3 protein. The profile shows some 460,000 distinct CDR3 sequences, 15% to 18% of them singletons. Patients counted as stable if ophthalmopathy did not develop within 18 months.

This rearrangement joins TRBV27 to TRBJ1-5; D is unresolved. Sequenced material: blood. The receptor was isolated from a woman younger than 30 with Graves' hyperthyroidism. The CDR3 bases are TGTGCCAGCCGTCCCGGAAGCCGGTTCAATCAGCCCCAGCATTTT. Translation: CASRPGSRFNQPQHF.